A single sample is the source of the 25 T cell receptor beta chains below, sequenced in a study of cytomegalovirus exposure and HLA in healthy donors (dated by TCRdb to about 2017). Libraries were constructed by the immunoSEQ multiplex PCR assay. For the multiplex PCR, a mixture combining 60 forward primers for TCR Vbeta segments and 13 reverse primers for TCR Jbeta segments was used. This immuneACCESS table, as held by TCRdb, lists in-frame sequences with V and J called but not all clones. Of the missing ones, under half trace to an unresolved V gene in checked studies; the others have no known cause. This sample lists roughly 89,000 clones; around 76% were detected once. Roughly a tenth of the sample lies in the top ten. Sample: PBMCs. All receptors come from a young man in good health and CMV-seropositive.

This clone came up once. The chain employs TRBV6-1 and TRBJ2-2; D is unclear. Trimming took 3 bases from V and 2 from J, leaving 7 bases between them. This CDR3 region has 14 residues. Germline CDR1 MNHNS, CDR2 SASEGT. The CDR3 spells CASSEMANTGELFF. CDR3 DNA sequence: TGTGCCAGCAGTGAGATGGCCAACACCGGGGAGCTGTTTTTT.

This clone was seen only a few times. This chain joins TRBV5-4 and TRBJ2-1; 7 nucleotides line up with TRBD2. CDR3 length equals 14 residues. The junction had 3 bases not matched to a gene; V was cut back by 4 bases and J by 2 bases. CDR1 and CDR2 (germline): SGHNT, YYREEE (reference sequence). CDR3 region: CASSPGGTYNEQFF. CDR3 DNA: TGTGCCAGCAGCCCCGGGGGGACCTACAATGAGCAGTTCTTC.

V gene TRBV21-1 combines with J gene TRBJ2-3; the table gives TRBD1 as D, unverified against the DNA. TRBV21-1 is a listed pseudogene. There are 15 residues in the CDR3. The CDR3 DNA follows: TGTGCCAGCAGCCCCCGACAGGGGGGCACAGATACGCAGTATTTT. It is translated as CASSPRQGGTDTQYF.

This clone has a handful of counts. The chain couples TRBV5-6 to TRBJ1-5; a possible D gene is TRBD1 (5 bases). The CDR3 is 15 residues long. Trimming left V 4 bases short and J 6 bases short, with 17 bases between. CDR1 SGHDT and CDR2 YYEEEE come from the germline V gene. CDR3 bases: TGTGCCAGCAGCCAATATACAGGCCTCCTTCAGCCCCAGCATTTT. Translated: CASSQYTGLLQPQHF.

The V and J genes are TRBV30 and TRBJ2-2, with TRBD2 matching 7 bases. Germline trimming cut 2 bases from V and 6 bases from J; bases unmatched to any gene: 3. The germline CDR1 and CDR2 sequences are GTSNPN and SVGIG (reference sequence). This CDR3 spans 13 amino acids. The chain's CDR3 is CAWSPAGAGELFF. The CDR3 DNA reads TGTGCCTGGAGTCCCGCGGGGGCCGGGGAGCTGTTTTTT. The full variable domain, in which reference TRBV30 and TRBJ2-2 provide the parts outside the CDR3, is SQTIHQWPATLVQPVGSPLSLECTVEGTSNPNLYWYRQAAGRGLQLLFYSVGIGQISSEVPQNLSASRPQDRQFILSSKKLLLSDSGFYLCAWSPAGAGELFFGEGSRLTVL.

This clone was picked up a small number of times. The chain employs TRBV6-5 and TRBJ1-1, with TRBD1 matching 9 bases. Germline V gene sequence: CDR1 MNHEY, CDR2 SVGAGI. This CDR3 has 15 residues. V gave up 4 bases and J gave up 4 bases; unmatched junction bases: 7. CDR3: CASSFRTGEGTEAFF. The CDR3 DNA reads TGTGCCAGCAGTTTCAGGACAGGGGAGGGCACTGAAGCTTTCTTT.

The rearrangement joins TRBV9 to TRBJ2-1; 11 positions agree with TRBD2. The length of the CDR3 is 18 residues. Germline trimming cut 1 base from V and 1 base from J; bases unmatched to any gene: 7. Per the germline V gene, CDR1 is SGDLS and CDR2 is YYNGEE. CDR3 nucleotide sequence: TGTGCCAGCAGCGTACTTGGGACTAGCGGTTGGTCCTACAATGAGCAGTTCTTC. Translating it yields CASSVLGTSGWSYNEQFF.

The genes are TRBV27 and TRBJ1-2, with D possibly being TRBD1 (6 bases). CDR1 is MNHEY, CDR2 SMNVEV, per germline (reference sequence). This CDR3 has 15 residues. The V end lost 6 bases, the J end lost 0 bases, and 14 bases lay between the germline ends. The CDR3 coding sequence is TGTGCCAGCAGAATAAAAACAGGGCCTAACTATGGCTACACCTTC. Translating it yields CASRIKTGPNYGYTF.

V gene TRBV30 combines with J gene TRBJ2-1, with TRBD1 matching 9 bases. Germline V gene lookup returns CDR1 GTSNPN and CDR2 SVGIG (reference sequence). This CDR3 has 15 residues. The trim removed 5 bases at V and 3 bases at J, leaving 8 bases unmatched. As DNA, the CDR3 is TGTGCCTGGGACCCCACGGGACAGGGCTACAATGAGCAGTTCTTC. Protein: CAWDPTGQGYNEQFF.

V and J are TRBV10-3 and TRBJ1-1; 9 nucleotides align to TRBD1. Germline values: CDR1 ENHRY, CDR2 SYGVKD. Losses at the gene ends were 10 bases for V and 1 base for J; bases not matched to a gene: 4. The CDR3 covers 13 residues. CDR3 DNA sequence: TGTGCCACCTGGACAGGGGAGAACACTGAAGCTTTCTTT. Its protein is CATWTGENTEAFF.

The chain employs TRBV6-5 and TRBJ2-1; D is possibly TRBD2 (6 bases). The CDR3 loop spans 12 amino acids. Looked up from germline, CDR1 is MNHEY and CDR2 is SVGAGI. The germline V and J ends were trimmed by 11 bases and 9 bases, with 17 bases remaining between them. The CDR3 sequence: CASRDFFGEQFF. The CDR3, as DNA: TGTGCCTCCCGGGACTTTTTCGGTGAGCAGTTCTTC.

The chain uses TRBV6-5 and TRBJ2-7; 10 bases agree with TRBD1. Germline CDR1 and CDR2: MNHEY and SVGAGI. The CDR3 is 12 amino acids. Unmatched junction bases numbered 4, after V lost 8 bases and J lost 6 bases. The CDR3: CASLDRGLEQYF. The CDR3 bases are TGTGCCAGCCTCGACAGGGGGCTCGAGCAGTACTTC.

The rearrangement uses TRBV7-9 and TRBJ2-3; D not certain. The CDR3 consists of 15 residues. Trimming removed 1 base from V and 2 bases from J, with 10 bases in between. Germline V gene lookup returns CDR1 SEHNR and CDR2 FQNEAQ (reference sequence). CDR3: CASSLGFGDTDTQYF. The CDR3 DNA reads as TGTGCCAGCAGCTTAGGTTTCGGAGACACAGATACGCAGTATTTT.

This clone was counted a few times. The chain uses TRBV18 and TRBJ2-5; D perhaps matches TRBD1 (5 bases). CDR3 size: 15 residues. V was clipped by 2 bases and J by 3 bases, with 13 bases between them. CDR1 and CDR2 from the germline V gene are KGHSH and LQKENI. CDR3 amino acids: CASSPRARVEETQYF. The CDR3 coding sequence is TGTGCCAGCTCACCAAGGGCCAGGGTGGAAGAGACCCAGTACTTC.

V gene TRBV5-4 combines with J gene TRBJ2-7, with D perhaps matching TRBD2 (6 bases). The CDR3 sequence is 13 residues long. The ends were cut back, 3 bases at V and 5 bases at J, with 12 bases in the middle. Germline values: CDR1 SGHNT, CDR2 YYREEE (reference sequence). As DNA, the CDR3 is TGTGCCAGCAGCTGGGGGGTGGCAAACGAGCAGTACTTC. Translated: CASSWGVANEQYF.

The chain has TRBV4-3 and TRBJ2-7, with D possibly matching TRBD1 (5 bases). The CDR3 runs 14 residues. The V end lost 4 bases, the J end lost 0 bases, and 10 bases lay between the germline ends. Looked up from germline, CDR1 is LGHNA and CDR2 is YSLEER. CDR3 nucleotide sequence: TGCGCCAGCAGCCGCAGCACAGGCTCCTACGAGCAGTACTTC. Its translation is CASSRSTGSYEQYF.

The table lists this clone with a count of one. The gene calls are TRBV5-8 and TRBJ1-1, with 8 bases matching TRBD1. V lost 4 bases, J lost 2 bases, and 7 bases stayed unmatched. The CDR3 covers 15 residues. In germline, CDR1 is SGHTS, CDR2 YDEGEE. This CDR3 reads CASSRGQVKNTEAFF. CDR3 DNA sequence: TGTGCCAGCAGCAGGGGACAGGTTAAAAACACTGAAGCTTTCTTT.

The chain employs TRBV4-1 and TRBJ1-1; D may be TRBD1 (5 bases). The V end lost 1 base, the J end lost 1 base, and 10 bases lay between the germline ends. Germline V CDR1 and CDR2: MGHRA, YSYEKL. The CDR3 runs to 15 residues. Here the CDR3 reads CASSQGHGQNTEAFF. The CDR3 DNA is TGCGCCAGCAGCCAAGGGCACGGACAGAACACTGAAGCTTTCTTT.

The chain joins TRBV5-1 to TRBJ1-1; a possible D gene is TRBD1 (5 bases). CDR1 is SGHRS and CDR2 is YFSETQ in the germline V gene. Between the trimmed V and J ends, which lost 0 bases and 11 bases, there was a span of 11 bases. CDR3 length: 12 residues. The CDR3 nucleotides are TGCGCCAGCAGCTTGGATCGGGGGGTGGCTTTCTTT. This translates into CASSLDRGVAFF.

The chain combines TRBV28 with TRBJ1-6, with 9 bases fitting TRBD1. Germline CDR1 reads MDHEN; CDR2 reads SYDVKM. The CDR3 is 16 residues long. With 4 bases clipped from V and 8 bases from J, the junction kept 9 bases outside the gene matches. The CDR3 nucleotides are TGTGCCAGCAGTTCCGGGACAGGGCCCTCTTATTCACCCCTCCACTTT. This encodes CASSSGTGPSYSPLHF.

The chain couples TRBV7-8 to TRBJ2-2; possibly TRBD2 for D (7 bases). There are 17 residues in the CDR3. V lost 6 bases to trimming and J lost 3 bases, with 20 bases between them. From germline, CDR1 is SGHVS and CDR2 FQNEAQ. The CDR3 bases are TGTGCCAGCAGGAATTCCCCGTGGGGGGGCGACACCGGGGAGCTGTTTTTT. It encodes CASRNSPWGGDTGELFF.

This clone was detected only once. The CDR3 DNA reads TGCAGCGTTGTCCCCCAGGGGGCTGAAGCTTTCTTT. Its translation is CSVVPQGAEAFF. V gene TRBV29-1 combines with J gene TRBJ1-1; 7 bases fit TRBD1. The V gene end was trimmed by 4 bases and the J gene end by 6 bases; junction bases not matched to a gene: 5. Germline loops: CDR1 SQVTM, CDR2 ANQGSEA. The CDR3 contains 12 residues.

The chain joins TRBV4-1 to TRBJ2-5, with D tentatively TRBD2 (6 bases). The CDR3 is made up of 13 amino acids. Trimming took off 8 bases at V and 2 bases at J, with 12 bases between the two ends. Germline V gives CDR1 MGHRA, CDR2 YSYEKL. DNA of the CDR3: TGCGCCAGCGCCGGCGGGGTTCAAGAGACCCAGTACTTC. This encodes CASAGGVQETQYF.

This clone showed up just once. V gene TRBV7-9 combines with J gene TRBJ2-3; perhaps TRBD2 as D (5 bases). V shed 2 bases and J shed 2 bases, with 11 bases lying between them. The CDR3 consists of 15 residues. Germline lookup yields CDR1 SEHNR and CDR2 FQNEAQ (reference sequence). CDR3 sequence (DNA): TGTGCCAGCAGCTTAAGTGGACTCCACACAGATACGCAGTATTTT. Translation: CASSLSGLHTDTQYF.

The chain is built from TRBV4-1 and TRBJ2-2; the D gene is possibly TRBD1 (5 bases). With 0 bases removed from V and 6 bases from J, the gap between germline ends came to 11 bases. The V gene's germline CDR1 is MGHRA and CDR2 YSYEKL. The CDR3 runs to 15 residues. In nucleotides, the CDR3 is TGCGCCAGCAGCCAAGATAAAACAGGTCCCGGGGAGCTGTTTTTT. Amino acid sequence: CASSQDKTGPGELFF.